The 24 T cell receptor beta chains reported below all come from one sample, sequenced in a study of regulatory T cells in long-lasting Graves disease. This sample's time point: newly diagnosed GD, antithyroid drugs for less than 3 months. PBMC-extracted RNA yielded the TCR library. TCR beta libraries were built with iRepertoire HTBI primers and Arm-PCR of CDR3 regions. TCRdb processed the multiplex PCR reads anew with MiXCR; each CDR3 protein has one entry. Counted here are 200,000 to 250,000 distinct CDR3 sequences, 20% to 25% occurring once; the ten biggest clones make up over 11%. The sequenced sample was peripheral blood mononuclear cells (PBMCs), obtained at new diagnosis, from a patient treated with antithyroid drugs. The receptors come from a female donor with Graves disease.

This clonotype turned up a few times. The CDR3 does not close with the conserved phenylalanine or tryptophan, likely indicating a read error. This sequence joins TRBV24-1 and TRBJ1-1; D is unclear. Trimming removed 3 bases at V and 1 base at J, with 5 bases between. This CDR3 has 13 amino acids. Germline V CDR1 and CDR2: KGHDR, SFDVKD. CDR3 loop: CATSDPPNTEAFS. The DNA of the CDR3 is TGTGCCACCAGTGATCCCCCGAACACTGAAGCTTTCTCT.

This clonotype was observed a single time. This probably arose from a read error, given a far larger clone one base away. The rearrangement links TRBV11-2 to TRBJ2-3, with TRBD2 matching 7 bases. V lost 7 bases to trimming and J lost 4 bases; unmatched junction nucleotides: 11. Germline assignment: CDR1 SGHAT and CDR2 FQNNGV. This CDR3 has 15 residues. In nucleotides, the CDR3 is TGTGCCAGCACCCGCCGGGGGGAGTCACCAGATACGCAGTATTTT. As protein: CASTRRGESPDTQYF.

The CDR3 reads CASSFFSGQVHYEQYF. The CDR3 bases are TGTGCCAGCAGCTTTTTCTCGGGGCAGGTACACTACGAGCAGTACTTC. The chain carries TRBV5-4 and TRBJ2-7; D could derive from TRBD1 or TRBD2 (5 bases each). V lost 2 bases, J lost 3 bases, and 18 bases lay in between. The CDR3 loop spans 16 amino acids. Germline V gene sequence: CDR1 SGHNT, CDR2 YYREEE (reference sequence).

Comment on this clonotype: A junction boundary mismatches the germline segment, possibly from a read error. As DNA, the CDR3 is TGTGCCAGCAGAACCGCGGGGGTCTCCAACAATGAGCAGTTCTTC. It specifies CASRTAGVSNNEQFF. The V call is TRBV6-1, the J call TRBJ2-1, with 7 nucleotides matching TRBD2. The CDR3 loop spans 15 amino acids. Germline V gives CDR1 MNHNS, CDR2 SASEGT.

The chain has TRBV9 and TRBJ2-7; D call uncertain. This CDR3 region has 15 residues. Per germline, CDR1 SGDLS and CDR2 YYNGEE. The germline V and J ends were trimmed by 4 bases and 3 bases, with 17 bases remaining between them. CDR3 protein: CASSIEFDPIYEQYF. Written as DNA, the CDR3 is TGTGCCAGCAGCATAGAATTCGACCCAATCTACGAGCAGTACTTC.

This clonotype turned up a few times. It may be a read error: a sequence one base away is much more abundant. The chain uses TRBV7-2 and TRBJ2-2, with 11 bases lining up with TRBD1. The CDR3 extends over 15 amino acids. The germline gives CDR1 SGHTA, CDR2 FQGNSA. This CDR3 reads CASSWDRGTTGELVF. The CDR3, as DNA: TGTGCCAGCAGCTGGGACAGGGGGACCACCGGGGAGCTGGTTTTT.

The chain has TRBV5-1 and TRBJ2-2, with 9 bases that match TRBD1. Germline CDR1 reads SGHRS; CDR2 reads YFSETQ. The J segment lost 7 bases and the V segment lost 2 bases, leaving 21 bases of the junction unmatched. This CDR3 region has 20 residues. The CDR3 here is CASSFPGQGQNDGVYGELFF. The DNA for the CDR3 is TGCGCCAGCAGCTTTCCGGGACAGGGACAGAATGACGGAGTGTACGGGGAGCTGTTTTTT.

The chain carries TRBV11-3 and TRBJ1-1, with 7 positions matching TRBD1. V lost 0 bases, J lost 8 bases, and 6 bases stayed unmatched. Germline-derived CDR1 and CDR2 are SGHNT and YENEEA. The CDR3 runs 14 residues. CDR3 residues: CASSLDIGQVEAFF. The CDR3 bases are TGTGCCAGCAGCTTAGATATCGGACAGGTGGAAGCTTTCTTT.

Comment on this clonotype: A much larger clonotype is one base distant, so this may be a read error. This chain links TRBV10-3 with TRBJ2-3; either TRBD1 or TRBD2 may fit D (6 bases each). From germline, CDR1 is ENHRY and CDR2 SYGVKD. The CDR3 runs to 18 residues. Here the CDR3 DNA reads TGTGCCGTCAGTGGGGGGCAGGGGACCCGATCCCCGGAGGATACGCAGTATTTT. Amino acids: CAVSGGQGTRSPEDTQYF.

This clonotype was detected ten times or more. The chain couples TRBV30 to TRBJ1-1; 9 bases line up with TRBD1. V was pared by 5 bases and J by 5 bases, with 3 bases of the junction left unmatched. Germline CDR1 is GTSNPN and CDR2 is SVGIG (reference sequence). The CDR3 consists of 12 residues. The CDR3 sequence: CAWGTGWTEAFF. The CDR3 coding sequence is TGTGCCTGGGGGACAGGGTGGACTGAAGCTTTCTTT. The full variable domain, with the rest looked up from reference TRBV30 and TRBJ1-1, is SQTIHQWPATLVQPVGSPLSLECTVEGTSNPNLYWYRQAAGRGLQLLFYSVGIGQISSEVPQNLSASRPQDRQFILSSKKLLLSDSGFYLCAWGTGWTEAFFGQGTRLTVV.

This clonotype showed up many times. The CDR3 sequence: CAITGNIGGTGELFF. The DNA of the CDR3 is TGTGCCATCACCGGCAACATCGGGGGCACCGGGGAGCTGTTTTTT. This chain uses TRBV10-3 with TRBJ2-2; possible D gene TRBD2, 6 bases. CDR3 length: 15 residues. V was clipped by 7 bases and J by 4 bases, with 16 bases between them. CDR1 is ENHRY, CDR2 SYGVKD, per germline.

Remarks on this clonotype: A far more abundant clone sits one base away, making this likely a read error. V gene TRBV20-1 combines with J gene TRBJ2-4; 14 bases fit TRBD2. Germline V gives CDR1 DFQATT, CDR2 SNEGSKA (reference sequence). The CDR3 is 14 amino acids. This CDR3 is CSATTSGGVNEEFF. CDR3 DNA sequence: TGCAGTGCTACGACTAGCGGGGGGGTAAATGAGGAGTTCTTC.

This clonotype was counted ten times or more. The junction differs from germline at one of its ends, possibly a read error. J is TRBJ2-1 and V is TRBV9; 12 bases fit TRBD1. CDR1 is SGDLS and CDR2 is YYNGEE in the germline V gene. The CDR3 runs 16 residues. CDR3 in amino acids: CASSVSGTGGYDEQFF. As DNA, the CDR3 is TGTGCCAGCAGCGTAAGCGGGACAGGGGGCTACGATGAGCAGTTCTTC.

This clonotype has ten or more counts. The chain employs TRBV28 and TRBJ1-6, with D unresolved. V shed 4 bases and J shed 6 bases, with 7 bases lying between them. The CDR3 runs to 13 residues. The germline V gene has CDR1 MDHEN and CDR2 SYDVKM. CDR3 region: CASSWAVNSPLHF. The DNA for the CDR3 is TGTGCCAGCAGTTGGGCCGTTAATTCACCCCTCCACTTT.

This rearrangement joins TRBV11-2 to TRBJ2-2, with 8 nucleotides matching TRBD1. The germline V gene has CDR1 SGHAT and CDR2 FQNNGV. This CDR3 region has 14 residues. Unmatched junction bases numbered 4, after V lost 3 bases and J lost 7 bases. CDR3 nucleotides: TGTGCCAGCAGCTTGCAGGGGGCGGGCGGGGAGCTGTTTTTT. This translates into CASSLQGAGGELFF.

The V and J genes are TRBV7-2 and TRBJ2-1, with TRBD2 matching over 7 bases. The CDR3 has 15 residues. The ends lost 6 bases at V and 0 bases at J; junction bases unmatched: 5. Germline V lookup: CDR1 SGHTA, CDR2 FQGNSA. CDR3 nucleotide sequence: TGTGCCAGCAGTTCTCTAGCGGCCTCCTACAATGAGCAGTTCTTC. It specifies CASSSLAASYNEQFF.

This clonotype showed up many times. The chain couples TRBV6-2 or TRBV6-3 to TRBJ2-7; weak D call: TRBD1 (6 bases). With 4 bases removed from V and 4 bases from J, the gap between germline ends came to 14 bases. Germline V gene data show CDR1 as MNHEY and CDR2 as SVGEGT. This CDR3 is built from 14 residues. In nucleotides, the CDR3 is TGTGCCAGCAGTTCTTTCCAGGGGACATACGAGCAGTACTTC. Translation: CASSSFQGTYEQYF.

This chain joins TRBV18 and TRBJ1-3; D is undetermined. CDR1 KGHSH and CDR2 LQKENI come from the germline V gene. Deletions cut 0 bases from V and 0 bases from J, with 15 bases between. This CDR3 spans 18 amino acids. DNA of the CDR3: TGTGCCAGCTCACCACCGAGACCCACGGCTCACTCTGGAAACACCATATATTTT. Amino acids: CASSPPRPTAHSGNTIYF.

This clonotype was detected many times. This chain joins TRBV2 and TRBJ2-1; TRBD2 aligns across 12 bases. Germline V gene data show CDR1 as SNHLY and CDR2 as FYNNEI. V shed 4 bases, J shed 2 bases, and the junction held 9 bases outside the gene matches. The CDR3 has 18 amino acids. CDR3 region: CASSGSRLAGAAYNEQFF. For the CDR3, the DNA is TGTGCCAGCAGTGGGTCCAGACTAGCGGGAGCCGCCTACAATGAGCAGTTCTTC. Variable domain in full (rest from reference TRBV2 and TRBJ2-1): EPEVTQTPSHQVTQMGQEVILRCVPISNHLYFYWYRQILGQKVEFLVSFYNNEISEKSEIFDDQFSVERPDGSNFTLKIRSTKLEDSAMYFCASSGSRLAGAAYNEQFFGPGTRLTVL.

Ten or more counts support this clonotype. V is TRBV28 and J is TRBJ2-1, with 10 bases aligning to TRBD2. The CDR3 length is 11 residues. Germline V gene data show CDR1 as MDHEN and CDR2 as SYDVKM. V lost 5 bases to trimming and J lost 14 bases; unmatched junction nucleotides: 3. This CDR3 is CASSIAGGKFF. CDR3 bases: TGTGCCAGCAGTATAGCGGGGGGCAAGTTCTTC.

This clonotype has ten or more counts. J is TRBJ1-6 and V is TRBV20-1, with a tentative D call TRBD1 (5 bases). Germline V CDR1 and CDR2: DFQATT, SNEGSKA (reference sequence). V was shortened by 1 base and J by 10 bases, with 14 bases between the two germline ends. The CDR3 totals 14 residues. CDR3 DNA sequence: TGCAGTGCTAGAGTGCCAGGGTCTGGGTCACCCCTCCACTTT. Residues: CSARVPGSGSPLHF.

This clonotype was observed many times. The chain recombines TRBV7-8 with TRBJ2-7; either TRBD1 or TRBD2 may supply D (5 bases each). Trimming pared 4 bases from V and 0 bases from J, leaving 13 bases between. The germline CDR1 and CDR2 sequences are SGHVS and FQNEAQ. CDR3 length: 15 amino acids. The DNA of the CDR3 is TGTGCCAGCAGCTCCTCTGGGGGTAGCTCCTACGAGCAGTACTTC. This encodes CASSSSGGSSYEQYF. Looking up the rest from reference TRBV7-8 and TRBJ2-7 gives the full variable domain: GAGVSQSPRYKVAKRGQDVALRCDPISGHVSLFWYQQALGQGPEFLTYFQNEAQLDKSGLPSDRFFAERPEGSVSTLKIQRTQQEDSAVYLCASSSSGGSSYEQYFGPGTRLTVT.

The table lists this clonotype with many counts. The rearrangement uses TRBV7-9 and TRBJ2-5, with TRBD1 identical over 8 bases. Germline V gene data show CDR1 as SEHNR and CDR2 as FQNEAQ (reference sequence). Unmatched junction bases numbered 10, after V lost 5 bases and J lost 5 bases. This CDR3 is 15 amino acids long. The DNA for the CDR3 is TGTGCCAGCAGCCTAACCAACAGGGGGACGGAGACCCAGTACTTC. Amino acid sequence: CASSLTNRGTETQYF.

This clonotype was found many times. The CDR3 spells CSARDVGDRAEAFF. The CDR3 region has the DNA TGCAGTGCTAGAGATGTGGGGGACAGGGCTGAAGCTTTCTTT. The V and J genes are TRBV20-1 and TRBJ1-1, with 9 bases that match TRBD1. Trimming cost V 0 bases and J 6 bases; bases outside gene matches: 5. This CDR3 contains 14 residues. The germline V gene has CDR1 DFQATT and CDR2 SNEGSKA (reference sequence).